The TCR beta chain under discussion was sequenced for a study of cytomegalovirus exposure and HLA in healthy donors. PCR involved 60 Vbeta and 13 Jbeta primers. Assay: immunoSEQ multiplex PCR; the TCRdb copy retains only in-frame clones and omits some. The sample has roughly 130,000 clones, roughly 83% seen once. The CDR3 is 15 amino acids. Germline V gene data show CDR1 as MNHEY and CDR2 as SMNVEV (reference sequence). The trim removed 0 bases at V and 7 bases at J, leaving 3 bases unmatched. The origin of this receptor is a female donor in good health and CMV-seronegative. Sequenced material: PBMCs. The chain carries TRBV27 and TRBJ2-1; 10 positions agree with TRBD2. The CDR3 sequence: CASSLSGLAYNEQFF. The CDR3 bases are TGTGCCAGCAGTTTATCGGGACTAGCGTATAATGAGCAGTTCTTC.